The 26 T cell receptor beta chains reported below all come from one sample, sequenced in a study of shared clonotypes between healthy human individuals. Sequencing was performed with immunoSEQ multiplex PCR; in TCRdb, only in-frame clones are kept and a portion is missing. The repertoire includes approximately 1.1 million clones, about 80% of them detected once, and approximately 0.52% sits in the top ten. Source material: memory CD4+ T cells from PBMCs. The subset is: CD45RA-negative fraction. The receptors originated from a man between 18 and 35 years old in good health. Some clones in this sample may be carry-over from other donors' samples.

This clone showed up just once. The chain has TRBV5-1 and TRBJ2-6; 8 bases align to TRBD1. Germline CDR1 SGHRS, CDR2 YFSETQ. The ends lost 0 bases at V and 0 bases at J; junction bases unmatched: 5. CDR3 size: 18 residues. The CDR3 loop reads CASSLVGQVSSGANVLTF. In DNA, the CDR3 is TGCGCCAGCAGCTTGGTGGGACAGGTTAGCTCTGGGGCCAACGTCCTGACTTTC. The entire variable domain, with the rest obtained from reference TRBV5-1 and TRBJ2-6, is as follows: KAGVTQTPRYLIKTRGQQVTLSCSPISGHRSVSWYQQTPGQGLQFLFEYFSETQRNKGNFPGRFSGRQFSNSRSEMNVSTLELGDSALYLCASSLVGQVSSGANVLTFGAGSRLTVL.

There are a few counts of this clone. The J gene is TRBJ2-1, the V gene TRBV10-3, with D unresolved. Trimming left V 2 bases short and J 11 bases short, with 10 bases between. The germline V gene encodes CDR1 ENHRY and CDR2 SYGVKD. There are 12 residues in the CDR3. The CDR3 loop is CAISEERGKQFF. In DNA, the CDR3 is TGTGCCATCAGTGAGGAGAGAGGCAAGCAGTTCTTC.

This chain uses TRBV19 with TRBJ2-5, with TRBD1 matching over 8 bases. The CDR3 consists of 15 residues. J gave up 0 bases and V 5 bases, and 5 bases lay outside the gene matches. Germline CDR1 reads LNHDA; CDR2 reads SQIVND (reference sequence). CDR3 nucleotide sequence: TGTGCCAGTAGTTCTGGACAGGGTCACCAAGAGACCCAGTACTTC. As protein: CASSSGQGHQETQYF. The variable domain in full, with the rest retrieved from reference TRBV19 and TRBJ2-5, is DGGITQSPKYLFRKEGQNVTLSCEQNLNHDAMYWYRQDPGQGLRLIYYSQIVNDFQKGDIAEGYSVSREKKESFPLTVTSAQKNPTAFYLCASSSGQGHQETQYFGPGTRLLVL.

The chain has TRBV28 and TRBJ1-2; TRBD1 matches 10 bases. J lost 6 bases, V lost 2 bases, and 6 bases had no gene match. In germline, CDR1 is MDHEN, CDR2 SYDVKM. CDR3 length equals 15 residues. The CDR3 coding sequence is TGTGCCAGCAGTTTAGCCGGGACAGGGGCCCATGGCTACACCTTC. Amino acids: CASSLAGTGAHGYTF.

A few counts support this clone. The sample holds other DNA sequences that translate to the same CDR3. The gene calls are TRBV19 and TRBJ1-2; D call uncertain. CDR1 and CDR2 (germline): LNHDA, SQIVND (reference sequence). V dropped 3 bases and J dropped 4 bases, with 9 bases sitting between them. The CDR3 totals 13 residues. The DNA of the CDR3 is TGTGCCAGTAGTATTGGAGGAGCCTATGGCTACACCTTC. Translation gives CASSIGGAYGYTF.

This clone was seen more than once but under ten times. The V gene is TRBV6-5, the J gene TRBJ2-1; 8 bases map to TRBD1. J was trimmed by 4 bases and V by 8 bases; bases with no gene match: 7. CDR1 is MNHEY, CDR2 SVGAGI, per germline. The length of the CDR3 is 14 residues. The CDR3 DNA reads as TGTGCCAGCTCGGCAGGGGGCCCTTACAATGAGCAGTTCTTC. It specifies CASSAGGPYNEQFF.

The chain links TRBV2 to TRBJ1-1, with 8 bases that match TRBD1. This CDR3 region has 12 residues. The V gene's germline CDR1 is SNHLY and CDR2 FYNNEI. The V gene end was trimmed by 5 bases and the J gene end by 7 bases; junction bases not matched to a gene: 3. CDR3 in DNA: TGTGCCAGCAGTCGGACAGGGAATGAAGCTTTCTTT. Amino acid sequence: CASSRTGNEAFF.

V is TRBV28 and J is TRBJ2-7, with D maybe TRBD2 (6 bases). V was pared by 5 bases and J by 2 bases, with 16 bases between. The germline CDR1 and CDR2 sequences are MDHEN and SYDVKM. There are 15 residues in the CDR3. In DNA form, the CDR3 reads TGTGCCAGCAGTATCGGGACTCGAATGGCCTACGAGCAGTACTTC. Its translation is CASSIGTRMAYEQYF.

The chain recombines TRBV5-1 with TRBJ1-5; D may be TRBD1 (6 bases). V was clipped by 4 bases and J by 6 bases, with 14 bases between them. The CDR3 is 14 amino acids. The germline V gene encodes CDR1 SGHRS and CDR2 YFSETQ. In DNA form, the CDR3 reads TGCGCCAGCAGCCCCACATCGGGGGCTCAGCCCCAGCATTTT. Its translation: CASSPTSGAQPQHF.

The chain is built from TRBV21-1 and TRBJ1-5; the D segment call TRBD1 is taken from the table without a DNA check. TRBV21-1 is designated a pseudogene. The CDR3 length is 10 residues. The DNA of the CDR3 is TGTGCCAGCAGAACAGGGTTCCAGCATTTT. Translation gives CASRTGFQHF.

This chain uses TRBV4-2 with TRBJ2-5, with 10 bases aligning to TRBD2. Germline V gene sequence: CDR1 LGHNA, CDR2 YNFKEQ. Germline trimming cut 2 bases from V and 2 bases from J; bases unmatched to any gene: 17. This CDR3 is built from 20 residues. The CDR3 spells CASSQRRLAGDPGDQETQYF. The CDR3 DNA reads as TGTGCCAGCAGCCAAAGGCGTCTAGCGGGAGACCCTGGGGATCAAGAGACCCAGTACTTC.

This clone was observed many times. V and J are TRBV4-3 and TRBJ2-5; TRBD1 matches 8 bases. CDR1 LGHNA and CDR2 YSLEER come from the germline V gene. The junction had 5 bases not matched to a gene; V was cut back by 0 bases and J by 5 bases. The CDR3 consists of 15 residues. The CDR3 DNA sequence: TGCGCCAGCAGCCAAGAGCCAGGGGGCTGGGAGACCCAGTACTTC. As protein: CASSQEPGGWETQYF.

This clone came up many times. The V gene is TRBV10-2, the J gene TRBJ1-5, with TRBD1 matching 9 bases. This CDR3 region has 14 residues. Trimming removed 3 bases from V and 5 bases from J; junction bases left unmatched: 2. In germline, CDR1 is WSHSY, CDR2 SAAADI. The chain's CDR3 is CASSDTGGDQPQHF. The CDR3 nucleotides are TGCGCCAGCAGTGACACAGGGGGCGATCAGCCCCAGCATTTT.

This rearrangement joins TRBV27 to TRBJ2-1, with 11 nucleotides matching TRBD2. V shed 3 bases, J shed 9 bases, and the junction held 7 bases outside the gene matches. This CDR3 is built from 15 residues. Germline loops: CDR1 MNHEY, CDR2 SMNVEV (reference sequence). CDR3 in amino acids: CASSLIGLAGGEQFF. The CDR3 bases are TGTGCCAGCAGTTTGATTGGACTAGCGGGTGGTGAGCAGTTCTTC.

DNA of the CDR3: TGTGCCAGCAGCGTACTCTCGGGCGGGGACGGGGAGCTGTTTTTT. It encodes CASSVLSGGDGELFF. The gene calls are TRBV9 and TRBJ2-2; perhaps TRBD2 as D (6 bases). Germline lookup yields CDR1 SGDLS and CDR2 YYNGEE. V lost 1 base, J lost 7 bases, and 14 bases lay in between. The length of the CDR3 is 15 residues.

CDR3 loop: CASSQARQRSGANVLTF. DNA for the CDR3: TGTGCCAGCAGCCAAGCCCGACAACGATCTGGGGCCAACGTCCTGACTTTC. V and J are TRBV4-2 and TRBJ2-6, with D hard to call. Per the germline V gene, CDR1 is LGHNA and CDR2 is YNFKEQ. The CDR3 loop spans 17 amino acids. V lost 1 base and J lost 1, with 11 bases in between.

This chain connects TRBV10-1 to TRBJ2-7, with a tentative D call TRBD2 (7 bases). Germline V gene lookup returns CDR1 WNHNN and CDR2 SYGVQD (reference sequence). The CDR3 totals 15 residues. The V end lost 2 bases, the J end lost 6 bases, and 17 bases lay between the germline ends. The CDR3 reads CASSEEGGGRAEQYF. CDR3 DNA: TGCGCCAGCAGTGAGGAGGGGGGGGGTAGGGCCGAGCAGTACTTC.

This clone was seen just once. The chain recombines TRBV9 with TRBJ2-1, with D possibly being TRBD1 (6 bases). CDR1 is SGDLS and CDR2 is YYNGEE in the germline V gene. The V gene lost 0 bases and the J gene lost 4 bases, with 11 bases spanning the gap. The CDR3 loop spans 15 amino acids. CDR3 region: CASSVEGTKYNEQFF. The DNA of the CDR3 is TGTGCCAGCAGCGTAGAGGGGACAAAATACAATGAGCAGTTCTTC.

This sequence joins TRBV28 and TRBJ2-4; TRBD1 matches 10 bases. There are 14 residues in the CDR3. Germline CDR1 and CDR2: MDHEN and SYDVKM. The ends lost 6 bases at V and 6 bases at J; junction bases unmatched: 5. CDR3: CASSPGQGGNIQYF. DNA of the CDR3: TGTGCCAGCAGCCCTGGACAGGGGGGAAACATTCAGTACTTC.

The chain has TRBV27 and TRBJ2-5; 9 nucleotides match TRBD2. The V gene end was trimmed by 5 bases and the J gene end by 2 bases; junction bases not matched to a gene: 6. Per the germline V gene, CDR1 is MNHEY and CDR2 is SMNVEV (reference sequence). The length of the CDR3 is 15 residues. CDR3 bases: TGTGCCAGCAGTCCTCAGCGGGAGGCACAAGAGACCCAGTACTTC. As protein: CASSPQREAQETQYF.

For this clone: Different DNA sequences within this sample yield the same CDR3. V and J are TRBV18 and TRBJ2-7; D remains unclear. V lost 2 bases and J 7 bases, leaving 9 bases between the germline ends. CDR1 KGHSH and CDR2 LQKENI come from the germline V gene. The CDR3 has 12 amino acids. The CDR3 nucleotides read TGTGCCAGCTCACCAAGGGCCGGGGAGCAGTACTTC. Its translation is CASSPRAGEQYF.

CDR3 protein: CASSFNRGRGMNTEAFF. CDR3 DNA sequence: TGTGCCAGCAGTTTTAACAGGGGGCGAGGGATGAACACTGAAGCTTTCTTT. This chain connects TRBV28 to TRBJ1-1; 9 bases are a match to TRBD1. Germline trimming cut 3 bases from V and 0 bases from J; bases unmatched to any gene: 8. Looked up from germline, CDR1 is MDHEN and CDR2 is SYDVKM. The CDR3 is 17 residues long.

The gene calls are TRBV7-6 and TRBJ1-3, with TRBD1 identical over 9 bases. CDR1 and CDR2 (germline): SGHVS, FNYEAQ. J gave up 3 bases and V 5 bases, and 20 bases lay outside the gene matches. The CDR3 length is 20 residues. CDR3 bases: TGTGCCAGCAGCCCTACCATTCTTACCCGCGGGACAGGGTTTGGAAACACCATATATTTT. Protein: CASSPTILTRGTGFGNTIYF.

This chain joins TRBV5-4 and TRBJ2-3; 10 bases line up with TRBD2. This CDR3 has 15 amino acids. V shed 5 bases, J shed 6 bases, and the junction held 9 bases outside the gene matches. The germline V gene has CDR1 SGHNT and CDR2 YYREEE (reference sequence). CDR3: CASRQAGGPSDTQYF. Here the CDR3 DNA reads TGTGCCAGCAGGCAAGCGGGAGGGCCCTCGGATACGCAGTATTTT.

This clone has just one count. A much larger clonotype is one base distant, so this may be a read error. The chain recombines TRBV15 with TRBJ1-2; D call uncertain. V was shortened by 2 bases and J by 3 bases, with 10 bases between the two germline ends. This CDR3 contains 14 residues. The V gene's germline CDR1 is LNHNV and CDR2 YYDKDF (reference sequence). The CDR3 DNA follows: TGTGCCACCAGCAGACGACACGGGCACTATGGCTACACCTTC. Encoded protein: CATSRRHGHYGYTF.

The CDR3, as DNA: TGTGCCAGCAGCGCAACTACAGGGTTGAGGGAGCAGTTCTTC. Protein: CASSATTGLREQFF. This rearrangement joins TRBV9 to TRBJ2-1, with D possibly being TRBD1 (6 bases). The CDR3 has 14 residues. Trimming took off 3 bases at V and 10 bases at J, with 17 bases between the two ends. The germline V gene encodes CDR1 SGDLS and CDR2 YYNGEE. The whole variable domain, filled in from reference TRBV9 and TRBJ2-1, reads DSGVTQTPKHLITATGQRVTLRCSPRSGDLSVYWYQQSLDQGLQFLIQYYNGEERAKGNILERFSAQQFPDLHSELNLSSLELGDSALYFCASSATTGLREQFFGPGTRLTVL.